The sequence of this T cell receptor (beta chain) was determined in a study of T cell responses to AZD1222 COVID-19 vaccine (TCRdb year 2021). Some background on the complete study: TCR sequencing was performed for about 250 trial participants, of whom 207 were given two doses of AZD1222 and about 25 were given two doses of MenACWY control vaccine. Enrollment into the trials was organized by age into subgroups of 18-55, 56-69 and 70-plus years, and those subgroups contained approximately 150, 30 and 60 TCR-sequenced participants, respectively. General findings and caveats noted by the study authors: In the small 56-69-year group, the increase in depth fell short of significance, most likely because of low power. CD4 TCRs associated with the vaccine covered the entire spike protein, and the dominant responses were in regions 160-218 and 743-854. Most participants were white British and females outnumbered males, and the authors suggested that clonal diversity may have been underestimated. Conclusions about previously exposed vaccinees are limited because only six or seven AZD1222 recipients were SARS-CoV-2 seropositive at baseline. Because no samples from the day 14 peak response were available, repertoires could be characterized only after the peak T cell response. After two AZD1222 doses, spike-specific TCR breadth and depth were significantly higher than at day 0 and than in MenACWY recipients. Reportedly, almost half of the unique spike-specific TCRs recognized epitopes lying outside the regions that are mutated in the B.1.351 and B.1.1.7 variants.

This clone showed up just once. Its recognized antigen is unknown. The input lacks base qualities; no much larger clone sits a single base away. The germline V gene specifies MNHEY as CDR1 and SVGAGI as CDR2. Inclusive of the bounding cysteine and phenylalanine, the CDR3 is 13 residues long. Only the CDR3 region is kept as DNA, spanning 39 bases read in frame from base 1. Trimming costs V 4 bases and J 10 bases, and their ends lie 16 bases apart. The time point label, read with the paper, signifies: about 28 days (+/-7) after the second vaccine dose. AZD1222 recipients given second doses at about 4 weeks or at about 12 weeks were pooled, since spike-specific TCR depth and breadth were not found to differ between the two schedules. Samples from vaccinated people were obtained from the UK trials COV001 and COV002, which included a single-blind randomized controlled phase 2/3 trial of AZD1222 (ChAdOx1 nCoV-19) in healthy adults. For TCRbeta chain sequencing, PBMC samples from trial participants were taken at day 0 and at day 28 after the second dose.

The CDR3 regions of human TCRbeta chains were analyzed by immunosequencing. Under the source paper's analysis protocol: Repertoire TCRs were checked for matches against a reference library of SARS-CoV-2-specific TCRs that had been generated using the MIRA antigen-specificity platform. Breadth was defined as the fraction of unique TCRs that were SARS-CoV-2-associated, and depth was defined as the fraction of total T cells that were SARS-CoV-2-associated. Using the MIRA data, each spike-specific TCR was mapped to the spike region that the TCR reacts to and placed in a CD4 or CD8 class. Log10-transformed breadth and depth values were compared by one-way ANOVA with Sidak's multiple comparisons tests. Not all clones reach the TCRdb copy of this immuneACCESS table, which keeps in-frame sequences only. Checked studies attribute under half of the gap to unresolved V genes and leave the rest unexplained. D and trimming come from the DNA, and the V and J calls and clone size come from that table. Counted in this sample were roughly 100,000 clones; roughly 89% of them appeared once. The ten largest account for more than 40% of the sample.

This sample comprised peripheral blood, obtained 28 days after the second AZD1222 dose. Recombination connected TRBV6-5 to TRBJ1-1; a tentative D match to TRBD1 spans 5 bases. The receptor comes from an adult who received the AZD1222 COVID-19 vaccine. The DNA reads TGTGCCAGCAGTTCAGGGCGGGGAATGTCAGCTTTCTTT. It translates as CASSSGRGMSAFF.